Each of the 16 T cell receptor beta chains below was sequenced from the same sample in a study of T cell responses to AZD1222 COVID-19 vaccine. Libraries were prepared by immunoSEQ multiplex PCR; TCRdb keeps only in-frame clonotypes and omits some of them. The profile shows around 92,000 clones, around 90% of them singletons. Sequenced here: peripheral blood, sampled on day 0 of AZD1222 vaccination. Every receptor here comes from an adult in good health.

The DNA of the CDR3 is TGTGCCATCTGGGACTCGTCTGGGGCCAACGTCCTGACTTTC. Translation: CAIWDSSGANVLTF. The rearrangement links TRBV28 to TRBJ2-6, with a tentative D call TRBD2 (6 bases). The V end lost 10 bases, the J end lost 1 base, and 11 bases lay between the germline ends. CDR1 is MDHEN and CDR2 is SYDVKM in the germline V gene. The CDR3 spans 14 residues.

The CDR3 loop reads CASSVDNSNYGYTF. The CDR3 DNA reads as TGTGCCAGCAGCGTAGACAACAGCAACTATGGCTACACCTTC. The V call is TRBV9, the J call TRBJ1-2; D is ambiguous. Trimming removed 0 bases from V and 2 bases from J, with 8 bases in between. CDR1 is SGDLS, CDR2 YYNGEE, per germline. CDR3 length equals 14 residues.

The chain recombines TRBV6-2 or TRBV6-3 with TRBJ1-2; maybe TRBD1 (6 bases). CDR1 and CDR2 (germline): MNHEY, SVGEGT. CDR3 length equals 13 residues. V lost 1 base to trimming and J lost 6 bases, with 9 bases between them. DNA of the CDR3: TGTGCCAGCAGTTACTTGGACAGAGATGGCTACACCTTC. As protein: CASSYLDRDGYTF.

The sample holds one count of this clone. J is TRBJ1-2 and V is TRBV28; D not certain. The germline V gene has CDR1 MDHEN and CDR2 SYDVKM. The CDR3 totals 15 residues. With 6 bases removed from V and 4 bases from J, the gap between germline ends came to 18 bases. The CDR3 loop is CASRPQVHGGYGYTF. The DNA of the CDR3 is TGTGCCAGCAGGCCTCAGGTCCACGGAGGCTATGGCTACACCTTC.

The V and J genes are TRBV7-3 and TRBJ2-3; a weak D match, TRBD1 (6 bases). The CDR3 contains 15 residues. Between the trimmed V and J ends, which lost 4 bases and 0 bases, there was a span of 11 bases. Germline CDR1 SGHTA, CDR2 FQGTGA. This CDR3 reads CASSYRGQSTDTQYF. CDR3 coding DNA: TGTGCCAGCAGCTACCGGGGACAAAGCACAGATACGCAGTATTTT.

J is TRBJ1-5 and V is TRBV21-1; the table gives TRBD1 as D, unverified against the DNA. TRBV21-1 is annotated as a pseudogene. This CDR3 has 12 amino acids. The CDR3 bases are TGTGCCAGCCAGGGGACCAATCAGCCCCAGCATTTT. Translation: CASQGTNQPQHF.

The V call is TRBV7-9, the J call TRBJ1-2, with D maybe TRBD1 (6 bases). The V gene lost 6 bases and the J gene lost 0 bases, with 11 bases spanning the gap. The CDR3 spans 14 residues. Germline assignment: CDR1 SEHNR and CDR2 FQNEAQ (reference sequence). Written as DNA, the CDR3 is TGTGCCAGCAGGAAGGGGGTCTCTAACTATGGCTACACCTTC. It codes for CASRKGVSNYGYTF.

V and J are TRBV15 and TRBJ1-2; the D is unclear. The V end was cut by 0 bases, the J end by 6 bases, with 11 bases between. The CDR3 length is 14 residues. Germline CDR1 and CDR2: LNHNV and YYDKDF (reference sequence). CDR3 DNA: TGTGCCACCAGCAGAGATTGGACGGCTCATGGCTACACCTTC. Its protein is CATSRDWTAHGYTF.

This clone was observed a single time. V and J are TRBV5-8 and TRBJ1-1; 9 bases are a match to TRBD1. The length of the CDR3 is 15 residues. V was pared by 5 bases and J by 6 bases, with 11 bases of the junction left unmatched. Germline CDR1 reads SGHTS; CDR2 reads YDEGEE. The CDR3 region is CASRSGTGRRAEAFF. CDR3 coding DNA: TGTGCCAGCAGGTCCGGGACAGGGAGGAGGGCTGAAGCTTTCTTT.

The V gene is TRBV7-2, the J gene TRBJ2-5, with 10 nucleotides matching TRBD2. J was trimmed by 2 bases and V by 4 bases; bases with no gene match: 4. The CDR3 runs 15 residues. Germline V gene data show CDR1 as SGHTA and CDR2 as FQGNSA. CDR3 sequence (DNA): TGTGCCAGCAGCTATCTAGCGGGAGTACAAGAGACCCAGTACTTC. It codes for CASSYLAGVQETQYF.

The chain combines TRBV15 with TRBJ2-6; no clear D gene. V was pared by 3 bases and J by 2 bases, with 8 bases between. The CDR3 has 15 amino acids. Germline V gives CDR1 LNHNV, CDR2 YYDKDF (reference sequence). The CDR3 DNA sequence: TGTGCCACCAGCAGCGGGTCGGCTGGGGCCAACGTCCTGACTTTC. Translating gives CATSSGSAGANVLTF.

At least ten counts were recorded for this clone. The V gene is TRBV5-6, the J gene TRBJ2-7, with D perhaps matching TRBD1 or TRBD2 (6 bases each). V lost 5 bases and J 4 bases, leaving 16 bases between the germline ends. The CDR3 runs 14 residues. Germline lookup yields CDR1 SGHDT and CDR2 YYEEEE. The CDR3 bases are TGTGCCAGCAGGGGGGCGGGACGGACTTACGAGCAGTACTTC. Protein product: CASRGAGRTYEQYF.

The gene calls are TRBV6-5 and TRBJ1-5; D gene ambiguous. CDR1 is MNHEY, CDR2 SVGAGI, per germline. CDR3 size: 13 residues. Trimming took 7 bases from V and 2 from J, leaving 9 bases between them. As DNA, the CDR3 is TGTGCCAGCATGGGCGGCGGCAATCAGCCCCAGCATTTT. Its translation is CASMGGGNQPQHF.

The rearrangement uses TRBV19 and TRBJ1-2; 7 positions match TRBD1. After removal of 7 bases from V and 0 bases from J, the junction contained 5 bases not matched to a gene. The CDR3 has 14 residues. Germline CDR1 and CDR2: LNHDA and SQIVND (reference sequence). The CDR3 spells CASTFTGANYGYTF. The CDR3 region has the DNA TGTGCCAGTACCTTCACAGGGGCTAACTATGGCTACACCTTC. Full variable domain (rest looked up from reference TRBV19 and TRBJ1-2): DGGITQSPKYLFRKEGQNVTLSCEQNLNHDAMYWYRQDPGQGLRLIYYSQIVNDFQKGDIAEGYSVSREKKESFPLTVTSAQKNPTAFYLCASTFTGANYGYTFGSGTRLTVV.

In this sample, this clone turned up a few times. The chain has TRBV5-4 and TRBJ2-2; 11 bases are a match to TRBD2. J gave up 4 bases and V 2 bases, and 4 bases lay outside the gene matches. CDR1 SGHNT and CDR2 YYREEE come from the germline V gene (reference sequence). The CDR3 is made up of 16 amino acids. CDR3 in amino acids: CASSLGTSGRTGELFF. As DNA, the CDR3 is TGTGCCAGCAGCTTAGGGACTAGCGGTCGCACCGGGGAGCTGTTTTTT.

The V and J genes are TRBV6-5 and TRBJ2-7, with D hard to call. The CDR3 is made up of 14 amino acids. The germline V gene encodes CDR1 MNHEY and CDR2 SVGAGI. V lost 0 bases to trimming and J lost 2 bases, with 8 bases between them. The CDR3 loop reads CASSYSLLTYEQYF. CDR3 DNA: TGTGCCAGCAGTTACTCCCTTCTGACCTACGAGCAGTACTTC.